The next 9 T cell receptor beta chains were all read from a single sample in a study of blood T cell repertoires in COVID-19. Sequencing was performed with immunoSEQ multiplex PCR; in TCRdb, only in-frame clones are kept and a portion is missing. The sample gives some 250,000 clones, about 83% of which show up once; 9% to 15% is in the top ten. Sequenced material: peripheral blood. The receptors were sampled from a man aged 80 or over with acute or convalescent COVID-19.

Comments on this clone: Other DNA sequences from this sample encode an identical CDR3 as well. The chain couples TRBV28 to TRBJ1-2; tentatively, D is TRBD1 (6 bases). CDR3 length: 12 amino acids. Germline CDR1 reads MDHEN; CDR2 reads SYDVKM. V was clipped by 5 bases and J by 4 bases, with 8 bases between them. The chain's CDR3 is CASSIQGYGYTF. Written as DNA, the CDR3 is TGTGCCAGCAGTATACAGGGCTATGGCTACACCTTC.

This rearrangement joins TRBV29-1 to TRBJ2-2, with D possibly matching TRBD2 (5 bases). This CDR3 is 13 amino acids long. Per the germline V gene, CDR1 is SQVTM and CDR2 is ANQGSEA. CDR3 sequence reads: CGGRAVDTGELFF. In DNA form, the CDR3 reads TGCGGAGGCCGGGCGGTGGACACCGGGGAGCTGTTTTTT.

V is TRBV27 and J is TRBJ2-1; D may be TRBD1 (6 bases). CDR1 is MNHEY and CDR2 is SMNVEV in the germline V gene (reference sequence). The CDR3 length is 15 residues. Trimming cost V 7 bases and J 2 bases, with 15 bases left between them. DNA for the CDR3: TGTGCCAGCACCACAGGGCTGGCTCCCTACAATGAGCAGTTCTTC. Residues: CASTTGLAPYNEQFF.

This clone was observed once. V gene TRBV9 combines with J gene TRBJ2-7; TRBD1 matches at 7 bases. The length of the CDR3 is 14 residues. Germline V gene sequence: CDR1 SGDLS, CDR2 YYNGEE. The V and J ends lost 0 bases and 3 bases, in that order; junction bases with no gene match: 3. In nucleotides, the CDR3 is TGTGCCAGCAGCGTAGAGGCAGGGGGCTACGAGCAGTACTTC. Translation gives CASSVEAGGYEQYF.

The rearrangement uses TRBV5-1 and TRBJ2-3; TRBD2 matches 10 bases. V lost 6 bases to trimming and J lost 5 bases; unmatched junction nucleotides: 9. Looked up from germline, CDR1 is SGHRS and CDR2 is YFSETQ. The CDR3 consists of 15 residues. The CDR3 loop reads CASTSGGGPLDTQYF. The CDR3 region has the DNA TGCGCCAGCACAAGCGGGGGGGGCCCATTAGATACGCAGTATTTT.

The chain is built from TRBV6-1 and TRBJ2-3; 7 bases are a match to TRBD2. Losses at the gene ends were 0 bases for V and 2 bases for J; bases not matched to a gene: 17. Germline V gene sequence: CDR1 MNHNS, CDR2 SASEGT. The CDR3 has 20 residues. The CDR3 nucleotides read TGTGCCAGCAGTGAAGCGCCCGACCTCAGACGGGGAGGGGTCACAGATACGCAGTATTTT. Residues: CASSEAPDLRRGGVTDTQYF.

The chain combines TRBV3-1 (or the pseudogene TRBV3-2) with TRBJ2-5; 7 bases are shared with TRBD2. V was pared by 4 bases and J by 5 bases, with 10 bases of the junction left unmatched. CDR3 length: 15 amino acids. CDR1 is LGHDT, CDR2 YNNKEL, per germline (reference sequence). This CDR3 is CASSPRGVPTETQYF. DNA for the CDR3: TGTGCCAGCAGCCCACGGGGGGTACCAACGGAGACCCAGTACTTC.

This chain connects TRBV3-1 (or the pseudogene TRBV3-2) to TRBJ1-1; tentatively, D is TRBD1 (6 bases). The V and J ends lost 6 bases and 3 bases respectively, with 11 bases between them. CDR3 length: 13 amino acids. Germline CDR1 reads LGHDT; CDR2 reads YNNKEL (reference sequence). The CDR3 DNA reads as TGTGCCAGCAGTTCCTCAGGGGACACTGAAGCTTTCTTT. Encoded protein: CASSSSGDTEAFF.

This clone was detected only once. The chain recombines TRBV2 with TRBJ1-2, with 7 bases matching TRBD1. Germline loops: CDR1 SNHLY, CDR2 FYNNEI. J lost 5 bases, V lost 7 bases, and 13 bases had no gene match. This CDR3 has 15 amino acids. In DNA, the CDR3 is TGTGCCAGCACGGTTCTTGAGACAGGGCCATATGGCTACACCTTC. Amino acids: CASTVLETGPYGYTF.